These 23 T cell receptor beta chains came from one sample sequenced in a study of blood T cell repertoires in COVID-19. Assay used: immunoSEQ multiplex PCR; TCRdb lists only in-frame clones, some missing. This table has over 200,000 clones, 65% to 85% appearing once. Input material: PBMCs or T cells enriched from blood (not recorded which). The origin of the receptors is a woman in her thirties or forties who had recovered from COVID-19.

This chain joins TRBV19 and TRBJ1-1; TRBD1 matches at 9 bases. The CDR3 is made up of 14 amino acids. CDR1 LNHDA and CDR2 SQIVND come from the germline V gene (reference sequence). With 6 bases clipped from V and 5 bases from J, the junction kept 7 bases outside the gene matches. For the CDR3, the DNA is TGTGCCAGTAGGGACAGGGGCACGTGGACTGAAGCTTTCTTT. Its translation is CASRDRGTWTEAFF.

V gene TRBV9 combines with J gene TRBJ1-1; 10 bases agree with TRBD1. V gave up 2 bases and J gave up 6 bases; unmatched junction bases: 4. Germline V gives CDR1 SGDLS, CDR2 YYNGEE. The CDR3 is made up of 14 amino acids. As DNA, the CDR3 is TGTGCCAGCAGCGTCACGGGACAGGGGCCTGAAGCTTTCTTT. Protein product: CASSVTGQGPEAFF.

Notes on this clone: The same CDR3 arises from other DNA sequences in this sample as well. The chain carries TRBV30 and TRBJ2-7; D may be TRBD1 (7 bases). The germline V and J ends were trimmed by 3 bases and 3 bases, with 12 bases remaining between them. The CDR3 totals 13 residues. CDR1 GTSNPN and CDR2 SVGIG come from the germline V gene (reference sequence). The CDR3 DNA reads TGTGCCTGGAGCAGGGGGGAAGGCTACGAGCAGTACTTC. It yields the protein CAWSRGEGYEQYF.

This sequence joins TRBV29-1 and TRBJ1-2, with a possible D match to TRBD1 (5 bases). Germline assignment: CDR1 SQVTM and CDR2 ANQGSEA. Trimming removed 3 bases from V and 6 bases from J, with 11 bases in between. This CDR3 comprises 12 residues. CDR3 amino acids: CSVEGQRHGYTF. CDR3 nucleotide sequence: TGCAGCGTTGAGGGGCAGCGACATGGCTACACCTTC.

The rearrangement uses TRBV5-1 and TRBJ1-2, with TRBD1 matching over 9 bases. CDR1 is SGHRS, CDR2 YFSETQ, per germline. Trimming cost V 5 bases and J 8 bases; bases outside gene matches: 10. This CDR3 region has 14 residues. CDR3 loop: CASSHGGQGGGYTF. The CDR3 DNA is TGCGCCAGCAGTCACGGGGGACAGGGAGGAGGCTACACCTTC.

This clone was detected only once. This chain links TRBV5-1 with TRBJ1-6; unclear D gene. The CDR3 is 14 amino acids. The germline V and J ends were trimmed by 0 bases and 7 bases, with 8 bases remaining between them. CDR1 is SGHRS, CDR2 YFSETQ, per germline. The CDR3 coding sequence is TGCGCCAGCAGCTTGGCGGGGTCCAATTCACCCCTCCACTTT. It yields the protein CASSLAGSNSPLHF.

The chain joins TRBV5-1 to TRBJ2-5; D perhaps matches TRBD1 (6 bases). Germline lookup yields CDR1 SGHRS and CDR2 YFSETQ. V lost 4 bases to trimming and J lost 2 bases, with 18 bases between them. This CDR3 comprises 16 residues. The CDR3: CASSPVGGLSQETQYF. The CDR3 DNA is TGCGCCAGCAGCCCTGTTGGGGGCTTGAGTCAAGAGACCCAGTACTTC.

The chain uses TRBV28 and TRBJ2-7, with 9 positions matching TRBD2. This CDR3 has 15 amino acids. The V gene end was trimmed by 6 bases and the J gene end by 3 bases; junction bases not matched to a gene: 9. CDR1 is MDHEN, CDR2 SYDVKM, per germline. As DNA, the CDR3 is TGTGCCAGCAGACTAGCGGGCTCTCCTCACTACGAGCAGTACTTC. Its translation is CASRLAGSPHYEQYF.

This clone was detected once. The rearrangement links TRBV5-3 to TRBJ2-5; D is perhaps TRBD1 (6 bases). TRBV5-3 is assigned to the ORF class and has an uncertain function. V lost 4 bases to trimming and J lost 9 bases, with 22 bases between them. The CDR3 totals 15 residues. Here the CDR3 reads CARSPDRRPARSQYF. The CDR3 DNA reads TGTGCCAGAAGCCCAGACAGGCGCCCGGCCCGTTCCCAGTACTTC.

The V gene is TRBV5-1, the J gene TRBJ2-2; 7 nucleotides agree with TRBD2. The CDR3 contains 13 residues. V trimming: 4 bases; J trimming: 6 bases; junction bases outside the gene matches: 3. Germline CDR1 and CDR2: SGHRS and YFSETQ. Here the CDR3 DNA reads TGCGCCAGCAGCCCTGGGGGGGCCGGGGAGCTGTTTTTT. It codes for CASSPGGAGELFF.

The rearrangement links TRBV27 to TRBJ1-5; 7 bases line up with TRBD1. The V gene's germline CDR1 is MNHEY and CDR2 SMNVEV (reference sequence). Trimming took 6 bases from V and 5 from J; bases not matched to a gene: 7. The CDR3 sequence is 14 residues long. The CDR3 bases are TGTGCCAGCAGCCCTGGGACAGTCTATCAGCCCCAGCATTTT. It encodes CASSPGTVYQPQHF.

The chain uses TRBV7-9 and TRBJ2-5, with 8 bases matching TRBD1. Germline trimming cut 5 bases from V and 7 bases from J; bases unmatched to any gene: 9. Per the germline V gene, CDR1 is SEHNR and CDR2 is FQNEAQ (reference sequence). The CDR3 length is 14 residues. CDR3 DNA sequence: TGTGCCAGCAGCATGATGACAGGGGAGGTGACCCAGTACTTC. Residues: CASSMMTGEVTQYF.

This chain connects TRBV6-5 to TRBJ1-2, with D possibly being TRBD1 (5 bases). Germline CDR1 MNHEY, CDR2 SVGAGI. The V and J ends lost 0 bases and 1 base respectively, with 9 bases between them. The CDR3 loop spans 15 amino acids. The CDR3 protein is CASSYSQGFNYGYTF. The DNA of the CDR3 is TGTGCCAGCAGTTACTCGCAGGGTTTTAACTATGGCTACACCTTC.

The chain recombines TRBV6-1 with TRBJ2-2, with 8 bases aligning to TRBD1. The V gene's germline CDR1 is MNHNS and CDR2 SASEGT. V was pared by 2 bases and J by 3 bases, with 8 bases of the junction left unmatched. The CDR3 extends over 17 amino acids. CDR3 amino acids: CASSEITGGRDTGELFF. For the CDR3, the DNA is TGTGCCAGCAGTGAAATCACAGGGGGACGGGACACCGGGGAGCTGTTTTTT.

The chain employs TRBV4-1 and TRBJ1-4, with a weak D call TRBD1 (5 bases). Trimming removed 6 bases from V and 5 bases from J, with 10 bases in between. CDR3 length: 13 amino acids. Germline CDR1 reads MGHRA; CDR2 reads YSYEKL. The CDR3 spells CASSDRPNEKLFF. The CDR3 nucleotides read TGCGCCAGCAGTGACAGACCAAATGAAAAACTGTTTTTT.

V usage is TRBV10-3 and J usage is TRBJ1-2; 12 bases are a match to TRBD1. The junction had 6 bases not matched to a gene; V was cut back by 2 bases and J by 5 bases. Germline V gene data show CDR1 as ENHRY and CDR2 as SYGVKD. The CDR3 runs to 16 residues. CDR3 DNA: TGTGCCATCAGTGAGCCGGGACAGGGGGCTGGGTATGGCTACACCTTC. Protein product: CAISEPGQGAGYGYTF.

The chain joins TRBV28 to TRBJ1-5, with 7 bases fitting TRBD1. Germline CDR1 and CDR2: MDHEN and SYDVKM. The CDR3 length is 14 residues. The trim removed 5 bases at V and 6 bases at J, leaving 7 bases unmatched. CDR3 sequence reads: CASSQQGFAQPQHF. In DNA form, the CDR3 reads TGTGCCAGCAGTCAACAGGGGTTCGCTCAGCCCCAGCATTTT.

The count of this clone is one. This chain connects TRBV27 to TRBJ1-6; no firm D call. V lost 3 bases and J 9 bases, leaving 9 bases between the germline ends. The CDR3 totals 13 residues. CDR1 and CDR2 from the germline V gene are MNHEY and SMNVEV (reference sequence). The CDR3, as DNA: TGTGCCAGCAGTTTTGCTGCGGGTTCACCCCTCCACTTT. Translated: CASSFAAGSPLHF.

The V call is TRBV5-4, the J call TRBJ1-2, with 7 bases matching TRBD1. Germline assignment: CDR1 SGHNT and CDR2 YYREEE (reference sequence). Losses at the gene ends were 4 bases for V and 0 bases for J; bases not matched to a gene: 6. CDR3 length equals 15 residues. This CDR3 reads CASSIPGQSNYGYTF. The CDR3 DNA reads as TGTGCCAGCAGCATTCCGGGACAGTCTAACTATGGCTACACCTTC.

V is TRBV5-5 and J is TRBJ1-1, with D tentatively TRBD1 (5 bases). V lost 4 bases and J lost 0, with 10 bases in between. Germline V CDR1 and CDR2: SGHKS, YYEKEE (reference sequence). This CDR3 region has 14 residues. CDR3 nucleotides: TGTGCCAGCAGCGCCTCGACAGTGAACACTGAAGCTTTCTTT. Its translation: CASSASTVNTEAFF.

The chain employs TRBV14 and TRBJ2-2, with 12 nucleotides matching TRBD2. Germline loops: CDR1 SGHDN, CDR2 FVKESK. The junction had 5 bases not matched to a gene; V was cut back by 6 bases and J by 6 bases. The CDR3 loop spans 15 amino acids. DNA of the CDR3: TGTGCCAGCAGTGGGCGACTAGCGGGAGCCGGGGAGCTGTTTTTT. Its protein is CASSGRLAGAGELFF.

The genes are TRBV19 and TRBJ1-5; D is possibly TRBD1 (6 bases). CDR3 length equals 15 residues. The V end lost 10 bases, the J end lost 0 bases, and 16 bases lay between the germline ends. Germline CDR1 LNHDA, CDR2 SQIVND (reference sequence). The CDR3 DNA sequence: TGTGCCACACTCCGGACAGCCGATAGCAATCAGCCCCAGCATTTT. It yields the protein CATLRTADSNQPQHF.

The chain has TRBV11-2 and TRBJ2-3; 11 bases line up with TRBD2. Trimming took 5 bases from V and 2 from J; bases not matched to a gene: 9. Germline values: CDR1 SGHAT, CDR2 FQNNGV. The CDR3 covers 17 residues. The CDR3 loop reads CASSRLLSGRDTDTQYF. In DNA, the CDR3 is TGTGCCAGCAGCCGACTTCTTAGCGGGAGGGACACAGATACGCAGTATTTT.